This record concerns one TCR beta chain sequence. Its antigen is unknown. No base-level quality is on record; no much larger clone is a single base apart. The record originates from a study of graft-versus-host responses after intestinal transplantation (dated by TCRdb to about 2021). For the wider study: The transplants that recipients got were multivisceral, liver-intestinal, or isolated intestinal. Anti-thymocyte globulin induction was given to all recipients, followed by maintenance tacrolimus and steroids for approximately 3 years. Alloreactive clones were identified by sequencing pre-transplant mixed lymphocyte reaction products and comparing them with unstimulated pre-transplant donor and recipient T cells. A peak of at least 4% donor T cells among recipient peripheral blood mononuclear cells was the definition used for donor T cell macrochimerism. Samples from three later patients were sequenced in-house on an Illumina MiSeq with MiXCR processing rather than by the commercial service. The cohort enrolled 20 to 30 intestinal transplant recipients, one of whom was a retransplant, and a few patients without pretransplant specimens were excluded. After intestinal transplantation, graft-versus-host and host-versus-graft alloreactive T cell clones were followed in the graft, circulation and bone marrow using bulk TCR-beta CDR3 sequencing.

The method was the immunoSEQ multiplex PCR assay. For most patients, genomic DNA was isolated with the Qiagen DNeasy Blood and Tissue Kit and sent frozen to Adaptive Biotechnologies for TCR sequencing. Adaptive Biotechnologies carried out high-throughput TCR-beta CDR3 sequencing of genomic DNA for most patients. In the authors' own workflow: TCR sequencing data for 15 to 20 patients were retrieved from Adaptive's ImmunoSEQ software; three other patients were processed with MiXCR and VDJtools. CD4 versus CD8 sorting errors were corrected by removing sequences found in both subsets at a frequency ratio below 5:1. Because the origin of CDR3 nucleotide sequences shared between donor and recipient could not be assigned, those sequences were removed. At least 2-fold expansion over unstimulated cells and a minimum CFSE-low frequency of 0.002% (template counts) or 0.001% (read counts) were required for clones to be classified as alloreactive. A clone was considered mappable if detected in the sequenced pre-transplant spleen, lymph node, or MLR CFSE-low populations of the donor or recipient. Cumulative frequency of alloreactive clones was calculated as a percentage of all sequences weighted by copy number. TCRdb obtained this table from immuneACCESS and retained in-frame rearrangements with V and J assigned. These tables miss some clones; where compared with another copy, unresolved V genes account for less than half of the shortfall, and the remainder is unexplained. The DNA was the basis for D and trimming; V, J and clone size are from that table. This sample is represented by around 110,000 clones; around nine tenths of them were singletons. The leading ten clones occupy under 0.2% of the sample.

Per the germline V gene (reference sequence), MNHNY is the CDR1 and SVGAGI is the CDR2. Its CDR3 holds 15 amino acids, cysteine through phenylalanine. The sequence is cut down to CDR3 DNA, 45 bases in frame from base 1. A distance of 10 bases separates the germline ends of V and J, which lose 1 base and 0 bases respectively. The research as a whole found: Early after transplant, peak levels of circulating GvH clones were associated with declines in HvG clones. The conclusions were limited by the relatively low number and heterogeneity of the intestinal transplant patients. GvH clones were detected in recipient bone marrow, and some of these GvH clones were observed earlier in ileal mucosa or blood, consistent with an intestinal mucosal origin. In the allografts of patients with donor T cell macrochimerism, GvH to HvG T cell clonal ratios were high.

The time point label, read with the paper, signifies: cells obtained before transplantation from donor or recipient. CD3+CD4+ and CD3+CD8+ populations were FACS-sorted from unstimulated pre-transplant donor and recipient cells taken from spleen or lymph nodes. The sequence was obtained from a human donor who received an intestinal transplant. The sample in question was unstimulated CD4+ T cells sorted from spleen or lymph node cells, obtained before intestinal transplant. The V and J genes are TRBV6-6 and TRBJ2-7; tentative D gene TRBD1, with 5 bases matching. The CDR3 in this case is CASSYLTASSYEQYF. The DNA sequence follows: TGTGCCAGCAGTTACTTGACAGCCTCCTCCTACGAGCAGTACTTC.